This T cell receptor beta chain was captured in a study of CD8 T cells in Susac syndrome. Germline V CDR1 and CDR2: SQVTM, ANQGSEA. CDR3 length: 14 residues. Trimming left V 5 bases short and J 3 bases short, with 17 bases between. cDNA came from about 0.51 to 1 ug RNA primed by random hexamers. Amplification of TCR beta CDR3 used immunoSEQ multiplex PCR across 54 Vbeta and 13 Jbeta. From the immunoSEQ multiplex PCR reads, TCRdb called clonotypes with MiXCR, one entry per CDR3 protein. The sample consists of about 130,000 distinct CDR3 sequences, 95% of them appearing once. The origin of this receptor is a human donor with Susac syndrome. The V gene is TRBV29-1, the J gene TRBJ2-7; weak D call: TRBD2 (6 bases). The sequencing input was CD8+ T cells from PBMCs. CDR3: CSVFLAGNHYEQYF. CDR3 in DNA: TGCAGCGTTTTTCTCGCGGGAAACCACTACGAGCAGTACTTC.